The 25 T cell receptor beta chains below were found in one sample sequenced in a study of shared clonotypes between healthy human individuals. Produced via immunoSEQ multiplex PCR; TCRdb's table is partial and in-frame only. This table holds 2.3 million or so clones, over 85% found once. What was sequenced was naive CD4+ T cells from PBMCs. As for subset: CD45RA+ positively selected. These receptors came from a man in his late teens or twenties in good health. Some clones in this sample may be carry-over from other donors' samples.

The count of this clone is one. The chain carries TRBV25-1 and TRBJ2-1; 7 bases are a match to TRBD2. Germline V gene lookup returns CDR1 MGHDK and CDR2 SYGVNS. The CDR3 sequence is 16 residues long. V dropped 2 bases and J dropped 1; count of bases not matched to a gene: 5. CDR3 loop: CASSEPPGLSYNEQFF. The CDR3 DNA follows: TGTGCCAGCAGTGAACCCCCGGGACTATCCTACAATGAGCAGTTCTTC.

The chain couples TRBV29-1 to TRBJ2-1, with TRBD2 matching over 7 bases. V was pared by 0 bases and J by 8 bases, with 10 bases of the junction left unmatched. The CDR3 contains 15 residues. Germline values: CDR1 SQVTM, CDR2 ANQGSEA. The CDR3 region has the DNA TGCAGCGTTGAAGATCGTGTGCGGGGGACTTATGAGCAGTTCTTC. Translating it yields CSVEDRVRGTYEQFF.

Points on this clone: This sample also contains other DNA sequences that code for the same CDR3. The CDR3 DNA is TGTGCCAGCAGCTCCGGCGGGGGTAATGAAAAACTGTTTTTT. Translated, it gives CASSSGGGNEKLFF. The chain has TRBV28 and TRBJ1-4, with D perhaps TRBD1 (5 bases). Per the germline V gene, CDR1 is MDHEN and CDR2 is SYDVKM. V was shortened by 6 bases and J by 4 bases, with 12 bases between the two germline ends. The CDR3 is 14 residues long.

This chain joins TRBV11-2 and TRBJ2-1, with a possible D match to TRBD2 (5 bases). Germline lookup yields CDR1 SGHAT and CDR2 FQNNGV. CDR3 length equals 12 residues. The V end was cut by 5 bases, the J end by 11 bases, with 13 bases between. This CDR3 is CASSPIERKQFF. DNA for the CDR3: TGTGCCAGCAGCCCCATCGAGCGGAAGCAGTTCTTC.

On this clone itself: One end of the junction varies from germline; a read error may be responsible. This sequence joins TRBV13 and TRBJ2-7; D is unclear. The V gene's germline CDR1 is PRHDT and CDR2 FYEKMQ (reference sequence). The CDR3 loop spans 17 amino acids. CDR3 amino acids: CASRLEAPRGRSYEQYF. The CDR3 region has the DNA TGTGCCAGCAGGTTAGAGGCACCCCGAGGTAGGTCCTACGAGCAGTACTTC.

With respect to this clone: The same CDR3 also results from other DNA sequences found in this sample. This chain connects TRBV28 to TRBJ1-2; no clear D. The CDR3 has 12 residues. Trimming pared 2 bases from V and 4 bases from J, leaving 5 bases between. Germline V lookup: CDR1 MDHEN, CDR2 SYDVKM. In DNA, the CDR3 is TGTGCCAGCAGTTTAGGGGTCTATGGCTACACCTTC. Its translation is CASSLGVYGYTF.

The J gene is TRBJ2-7, the V gene TRBV19; no reliable D call. The CDR3 sequence is 22 residues long. V was shortened by 5 bases and J by 3 bases, with 38 bases between the two germline ends. The germline V gene encodes CDR1 LNHDA and CDR2 SQIVND (reference sequence). CDR3 sequence (DNA): TGTGCCAGTAGTCACATCCGGGCCTCGCTGCGATTGACTGGGCTCCCGAACTACGAGCAGTACTTC. This encodes CASSHIRASLRLTGLPNYEQYF.

The CDR3 DNA reads as TGTGCCAGCAGCTTGGCGCCCCGGCAGGGGAGCTCCTACGAGCAGTACTTC. Translation: CASSLAPRQGSSYEQYF. This chain joins TRBV5-5 and TRBJ2-7, with D possibly being TRBD1 (6 bases). The CDR3 runs to 17 residues. Trimming pared 0 bases from V and 0 bases from J, leaving 16 bases between. CDR1 is SGHKS, CDR2 YYEKEE, per germline (reference sequence).

This chain connects TRBV30 to TRBJ2-1; D is uncertain. The CDR3 is made up of 14 amino acids. Germline V gene lookup returns CDR1 GTSNPN and CDR2 SVGIG (reference sequence). V was cut by 2 bases and J by 2 bases, with 10 bases left in between. Here the CDR3 DNA reads TGTGCCTGGAGTATTAGTTTTGCCTACAATGAGCAGTTCTTC. This codes for CAWSISFAYNEQFF.

This clone is a singleton in its sample. This chain uses TRBV10-3 with TRBJ2-2; D may be TRBD1 (7 bases). CDR3 size: 15 residues. The germline V gene has CDR1 ENHRY and CDR2 SYGVKD. With 8 bases removed from V and 5 bases from J, the gap between germline ends came to 18 bases. This CDR3 reads CAIGRTGEATGELFF. CDR3 bases: TGTGCCATCGGACGAACAGGGGAGGCGACCGGGGAGCTGTTTTTT.

A note on this clone: Different DNA sequences within this sample yield the same CDR3. The genes are TRBV7-3 and TRBJ2-5; 10 positions match TRBD2. The length of the CDR3 is 15 residues. Germline loops: CDR1 SGHTA, CDR2 FQGTGA. V lost 3 bases, J lost 1 base, and 2 bases stayed unmatched. This chain's CDR3 is CASSLSGRAQETQYF. The CDR3 DNA reads TGTGCCAGCAGCTTGAGCGGGAGGGCCCAAGAGACCCAGTACTTC.

The rearrangement joins TRBV2 to TRBJ2-1; D might be TRBD2 (6 bases). Germline CDR1 and CDR2: SNHLY and FYNNEI. V shed 10 bases and J shed 9 bases, with 19 bases lying between them. The CDR3 has 13 residues. In nucleotides, the CDR3 is TGTGCCACAGCGGGCACCAGAGCGGGTGAGCAGTTCTTC. It is translated as CATAGTRAGEQFF.

This chain links TRBV5-4 with TRBJ2-2; 14 bases fit TRBD2. The CDR3 runs to 19 residues. The J segment lost 4 bases and the V segment lost 5 bases, leaving 13 bases of the junction unmatched. From germline, CDR1 is SGHNT and CDR2 YYREEE (reference sequence). CDR3 sequence: CASSGTGTSGSLGTGELFF. The CDR3 nucleotides read TGTGCCAGCAGTGGGACCGGGACTAGCGGGAGCTTAGGCACCGGGGAGCTGTTTTTT.

This sequence joins TRBV27 and TRBJ2-7; D may be TRBD1 (5 bases). CDR1 and CDR2 from the germline V gene are MNHEY and SMNVEV (reference sequence). Trimming removed 4 bases at V and 3 bases at J, with 10 bases between. CDR3 length equals 13 residues. The CDR3 nucleotides read TGTGCCAGCAGTTCAGGGATCGGCTACGAGCAGTACTTC. This encodes CASSSGIGYEQYF.

The genes are TRBV9 and TRBJ1-2; 7 bases map to TRBD1. V lost 3 bases to trimming and J lost 1 base; unmatched junction nucleotides: 6. CDR3 length: 15 amino acids. Germline V lookup: CDR1 SGDLS, CDR2 YYNGEE. CDR3 amino acids: CASSAGTDRNYGYTF. In nucleotides, the CDR3 is TGTGCCAGCAGCGCGGGGACAGATCGTAACTATGGCTACACCTTC. Full variable domain (rest looked up from reference TRBV9 and TRBJ1-2): DSGVTQTPKHLITATGQRVTLRCSPRSGDLSVYWYQQSLDQGLQFLIQYYNGEERAKGNILERFSAQQFPDLHSELNLSSLELGDSALYFCASSAGTDRNYGYTFGSGTRLTVV.

The chain has TRBV6-5 and TRBJ2-1, with no clear D. Per the germline V gene, CDR1 is MNHEY and CDR2 is SVGAGI. The CDR3 spans 14 residues. The V and J ends lost 7 bases and 0 bases respectively, with 10 bases between them. The CDR3 sequence is CASTPSLSYNEQFF. The CDR3 DNA is TGTGCCAGCACCCCTAGTCTCTCCTACAATGAGCAGTTCTTC.

The table lists this clone with a count of one. J is TRBJ2-2 and V is TRBV27, with 7 bases lining up with TRBD1. Germline CDR1 and CDR2: MNHEY and SMNVEV (reference sequence). V gave up 0 bases and J gave up 6 bases; unmatched junction bases: 4. The CDR3 is 15 amino acids. The DNA of the CDR3 is TGTGCCAGCAGTTTATCCAGACAGGGCCCCGGGGAGCTGTTTTTT. The encoded protein is CASSLSRQGPGELFF.

This clone was seen only once. Other DNA variants within this sample encode the same CDR3. The chain employs TRBV28 and TRBJ2-1; maybe TRBD1 (5 bases). Germline CDR1 reads MDHEN; CDR2 reads SYDVKM. This CDR3 region has 15 residues. V lost 1 base and J lost 4, with 11 bases in between. CDR3 sequence reads: CASSLSGAGYNEQFF. The CDR3 DNA reads TGTGCCAGCAGTTTATCTGGGGCCGGTTACAATGAGCAGTTCTTC.

The genes are TRBV30 and TRBJ1-2, with D hard to call. The CDR3 extends over 13 amino acids. V was shortened by 1 base and J by 2 bases, with 8 bases between the two germline ends. Germline loops: CDR1 GTSNPN, CDR2 SVGIG (reference sequence). CDR3 DNA sequence: TGTGCCTGGAGTGGGCAGGCGAACTATGGCTACACCTTC. Translated, it gives CAWSGQANYGYTF.

The gene calls are TRBV7-2 and TRBJ2-2; D remains unclear. The V end lost 3 bases, the J end lost 7 bases, and 9 bases lay between the germline ends. The CDR3 runs 13 residues. Germline CDR1 is SGHTA and CDR2 is FQGNSA. The CDR3 DNA reads TGTGCCAGCAGCTTCAACAGAGACGGGGAGCTGTTTTTT. It codes for CASSFNRDGELFF.

The genes are TRBV19 and TRBJ1-5, with a weak D call TRBD1 (6 bases). The V and J ends lost 4 bases and 7 bases respectively, with 11 bases between them. This CDR3 has 13 residues. CDR1 is LNHDA and CDR2 is SQIVND in the germline V gene (reference sequence). DNA of the CDR3: TGTGCCAGTAGTAGGGGGCAGCGGCAGCCCCAGCATTTT. Its translation: CASSRGQRQPQHF.

The V call is TRBV5-1, the J call TRBJ2-1, with D perhaps TRBD2 (6 bases). This CDR3 is built from 16 residues. CDR1 and CDR2 (germline): SGHRS, YFSETQ. V was trimmed by 0 bases and J by 7 bases, leaving 17 bases between them. The CDR3 protein is CASSLDPAGLGNEQFF. CDR3 nucleotides: TGCGCCAGCAGCTTGGATCCGGCGGGGTTGGGGAATGAGCAGTTCTTC.

This clone occurred once. The CDR3 is CASSLGGTSGSLGEQFF. The CDR3 DNA reads as TGTGCCAGCAGCTTAGGAGGGACTAGCGGGAGTCTCGGTGAGCAGTTCTTC. V usage is TRBV5-4 and J usage is TRBJ2-1; 14 positions agree with TRBD2. V lost 2 bases to trimming and J lost 9 bases; unmatched junction nucleotides: 10. The CDR3 is made up of 17 amino acids. The V gene's germline CDR1 is SGHNT and CDR2 YYREEE (reference sequence). Looking up the rest from reference TRBV5-4 and TRBJ2-1 gives the full variable domain: ETGVTQSPTHLIKTRGQQVTLRCSSQSGHNTVSWYQQALGQGPQFIFQYYREEENGRGNFPPRFSGLQFPNYSSELNVNALELDDSALYLCASSLGGTSGSLGEQFFGPGTRLTVL.

CDR3 DNA: TGTGCCAGCAGCCAAGCTCCCGGGACAGTCAATGAAAAACTGTTTTTT. Amino acids: CASSQAPGTVNEKLFF. The V and J genes are TRBV4-2 and TRBJ1-4; 7 bases line up with TRBD1. The length of the CDR3 is 16 residues. The ends lost 1 base at V and 5 bases at J; junction bases unmatched: 7. Per germline, CDR1 LGHNA and CDR2 YNFKEQ.

The rearrangement uses TRBV7-9 and TRBJ1-2; TRBD1 aligns across 7 bases. Germline CDR1 is SEHNR and CDR2 is FQNEAQ (reference sequence). The CDR3 has 13 amino acids. Trimming removed 4 bases from V and 6 bases from J; junction bases left unmatched: 5. The CDR3 is CASSYGQANGYTF. The CDR3, as DNA: TGTGCCAGCAGCTATGGACAGGCGAATGGCTACACCTTC.